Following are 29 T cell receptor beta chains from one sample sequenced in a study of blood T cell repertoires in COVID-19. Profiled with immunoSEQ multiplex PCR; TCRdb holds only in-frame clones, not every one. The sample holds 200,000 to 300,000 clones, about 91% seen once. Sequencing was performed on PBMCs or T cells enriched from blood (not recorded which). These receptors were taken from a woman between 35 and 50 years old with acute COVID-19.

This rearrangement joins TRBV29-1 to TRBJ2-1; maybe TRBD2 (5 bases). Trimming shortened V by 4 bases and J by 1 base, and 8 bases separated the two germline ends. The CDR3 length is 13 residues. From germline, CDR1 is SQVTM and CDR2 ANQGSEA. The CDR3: CSVAGSSYNEQFF. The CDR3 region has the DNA TGCAGCGTTGCGGGGTCTTCCTACAATGAGCAGTTCTTC.

The CDR3 DNA reads TGTGCCAGCAGGGACGGCGGGGGCGGGTACGAGCAGTACTTC. The encoded protein is CASRDGGGGYEQYF. The chain joins TRBV28 to TRBJ2-7; tentative D call: TRBD2 (7 bases). From germline, CDR1 is MDHEN and CDR2 SYDVKM. This CDR3 has 14 residues. V lost 6 bases to trimming and J lost 4 bases, with 16 bases between them.

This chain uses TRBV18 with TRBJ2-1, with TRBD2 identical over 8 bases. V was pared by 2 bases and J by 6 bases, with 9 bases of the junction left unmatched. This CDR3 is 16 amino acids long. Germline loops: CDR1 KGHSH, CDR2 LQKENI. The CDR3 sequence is CASSPASAGVTNEQFF. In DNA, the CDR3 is TGTGCCAGCTCACCAGCCTCAGCGGGAGTAACCAATGAGCAGTTCTTC.

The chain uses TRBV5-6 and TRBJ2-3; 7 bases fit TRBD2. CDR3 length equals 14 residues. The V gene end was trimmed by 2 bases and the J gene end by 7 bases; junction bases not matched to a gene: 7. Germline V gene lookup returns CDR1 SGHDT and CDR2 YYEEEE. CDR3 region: CASSLSRGENTQYF. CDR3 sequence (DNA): TGTGCCAGCAGCTTATCTCGGGGGGAAAATACGCAGTATTTT.

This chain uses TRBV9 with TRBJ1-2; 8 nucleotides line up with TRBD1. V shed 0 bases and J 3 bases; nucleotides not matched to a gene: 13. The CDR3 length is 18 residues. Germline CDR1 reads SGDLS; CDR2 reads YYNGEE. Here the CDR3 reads CASSVDGTGGAMDYGYTF. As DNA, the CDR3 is TGTGCCAGCAGCGTAGACGGTACAGGGGGAGCTATGGACTATGGCTACACCTTC.

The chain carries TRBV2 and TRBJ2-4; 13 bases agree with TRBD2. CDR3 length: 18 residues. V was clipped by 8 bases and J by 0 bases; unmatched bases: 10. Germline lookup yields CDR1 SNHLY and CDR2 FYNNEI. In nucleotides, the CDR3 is TGTGCCAGCGGGGGACTAGCGGGGACCCTCCTAGCCAAAAACATTCAGTACTTC. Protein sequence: CASGGLAGTLLAKNIQYF.

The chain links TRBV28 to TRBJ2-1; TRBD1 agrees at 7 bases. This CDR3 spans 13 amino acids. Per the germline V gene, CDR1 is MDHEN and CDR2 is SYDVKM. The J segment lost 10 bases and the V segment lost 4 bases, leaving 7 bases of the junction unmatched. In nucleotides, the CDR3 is TGTGCCAGCAGTTCCGAACAGGGGCACGAGCAGTTCTTC. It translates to CASSSEQGHEQFF.

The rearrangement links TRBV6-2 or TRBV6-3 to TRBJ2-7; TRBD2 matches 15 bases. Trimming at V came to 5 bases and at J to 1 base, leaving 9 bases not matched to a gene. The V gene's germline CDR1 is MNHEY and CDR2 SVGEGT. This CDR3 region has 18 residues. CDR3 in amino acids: CASSMTLGTSGRSYEQYV. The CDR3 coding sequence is TGTGCCAGCAGTATGACCCTCGGGACTAGCGGGAGGTCCTACGAGCAGTACGTC.

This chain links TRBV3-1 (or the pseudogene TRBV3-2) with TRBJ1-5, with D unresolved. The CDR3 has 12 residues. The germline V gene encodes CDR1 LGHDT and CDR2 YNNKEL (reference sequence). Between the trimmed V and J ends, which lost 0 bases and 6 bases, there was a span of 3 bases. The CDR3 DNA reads TGTGCCAGCAGCCAAGATAGTCAGCCCCAGCATTTT. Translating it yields CASSQDSQPQHF.

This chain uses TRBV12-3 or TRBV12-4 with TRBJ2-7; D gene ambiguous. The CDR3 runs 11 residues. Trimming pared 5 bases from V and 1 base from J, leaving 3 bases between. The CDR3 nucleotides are TGTGCCAGCAGTATATCCTACGAGCAGTACTTC. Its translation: CASSISYEQYF.

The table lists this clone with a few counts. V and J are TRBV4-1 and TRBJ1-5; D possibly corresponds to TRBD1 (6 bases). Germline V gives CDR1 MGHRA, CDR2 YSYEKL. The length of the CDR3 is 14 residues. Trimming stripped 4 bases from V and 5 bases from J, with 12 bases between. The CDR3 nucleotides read TGCGCCAGCAGCCCTCGGGACATCTATCAGCCCCAGCATTTT. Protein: CASSPRDIYQPQHF.

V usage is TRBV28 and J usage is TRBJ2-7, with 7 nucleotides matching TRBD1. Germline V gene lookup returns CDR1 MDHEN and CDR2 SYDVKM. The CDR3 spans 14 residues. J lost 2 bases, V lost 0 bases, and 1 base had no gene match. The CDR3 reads CASSLWGQTYEQYF. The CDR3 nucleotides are TGTGCCAGCAGTTTATGGGGACAGACCTACGAGCAGTACTTC.

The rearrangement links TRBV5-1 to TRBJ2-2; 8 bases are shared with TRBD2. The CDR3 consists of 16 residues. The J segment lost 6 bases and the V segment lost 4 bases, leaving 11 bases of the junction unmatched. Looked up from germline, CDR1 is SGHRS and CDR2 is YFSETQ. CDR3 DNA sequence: TGCGCCAGCAGCAGACCGGGACTAGGGGGATCCGGGGAGCTGTTTTTT. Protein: CASSRPGLGGSGELFF.

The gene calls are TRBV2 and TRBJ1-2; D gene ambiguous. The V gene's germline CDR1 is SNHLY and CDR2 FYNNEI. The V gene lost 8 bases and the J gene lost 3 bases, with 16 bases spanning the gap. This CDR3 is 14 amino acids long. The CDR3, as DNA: TGTGCCAGCCTTGACACCGCGAGTCACTATGGCTACACCTTC. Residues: CASLDTASHYGYTF.

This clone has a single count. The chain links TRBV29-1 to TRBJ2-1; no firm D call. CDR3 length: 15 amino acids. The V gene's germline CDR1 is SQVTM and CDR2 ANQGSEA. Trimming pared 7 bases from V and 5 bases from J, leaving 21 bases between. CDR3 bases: TGCAGCGCCCTACCGCTGATACGAGAGGACAATGAGCAGTTCTTC. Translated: CSALPLIREDNEQFF.

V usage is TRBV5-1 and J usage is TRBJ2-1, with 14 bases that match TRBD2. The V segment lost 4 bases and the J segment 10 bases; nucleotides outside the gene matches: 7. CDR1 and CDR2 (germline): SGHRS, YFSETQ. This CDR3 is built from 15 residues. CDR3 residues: CASSPGLAGGLEQFF. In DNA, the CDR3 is TGCGCCAGCAGCCCCGGACTAGCGGGAGGTTTGGAGCAGTTCTTC.

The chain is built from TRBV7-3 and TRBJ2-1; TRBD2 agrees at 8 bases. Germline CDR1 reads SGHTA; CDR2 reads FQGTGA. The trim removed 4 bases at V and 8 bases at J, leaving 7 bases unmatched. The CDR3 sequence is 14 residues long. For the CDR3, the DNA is TGTGCCAGCAGCTCTGGGACTAGACTCGATGAGCAGTTCTTC. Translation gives CASSSGTRLDEQFF. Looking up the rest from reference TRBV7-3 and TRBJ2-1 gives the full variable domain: GAGVSQTPSNKVTEKGKYVELRCDPISGHTALYWYRQSLGQGPEFLIYFQGTGAADDSGLPNDRFFAVRPEGSVSTLKIQRTERGDSAVYLCASSSGTRLDEQFFGPGTRLTVL.

CDR3 coding DNA: TGTGCCAGCAGCTTCGGGGGGCAAAGTCAGCCCCAGCATTTT. Translated, it gives CASSFGGQSQPQHF. The chain combines TRBV7-9 with TRBJ1-5, with TRBD1 as a possible D gene (6 bases). CDR3 length equals 14 residues. Trimming removed 3 bases at V and 6 bases at J, with 12 bases between. CDR1 SEHNR and CDR2 FQNEAQ come from the germline V gene (reference sequence).

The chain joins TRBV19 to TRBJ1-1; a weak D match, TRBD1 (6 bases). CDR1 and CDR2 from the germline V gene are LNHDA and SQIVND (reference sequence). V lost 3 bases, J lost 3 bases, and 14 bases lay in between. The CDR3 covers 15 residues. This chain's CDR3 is CASSILTGTYTEAFF. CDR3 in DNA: TGTGCCAGTAGTATCCTCACAGGGACGTACACTGAAGCTTTCTTT.

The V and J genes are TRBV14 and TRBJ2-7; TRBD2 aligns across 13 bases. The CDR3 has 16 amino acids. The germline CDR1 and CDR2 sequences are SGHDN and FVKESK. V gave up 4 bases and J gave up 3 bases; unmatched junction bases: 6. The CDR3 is CASSPGTSGADYEQYF. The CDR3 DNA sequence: TGTGCCAGCAGCCCCGGGACTAGCGGGGCGGACTACGAGCAGTACTTC. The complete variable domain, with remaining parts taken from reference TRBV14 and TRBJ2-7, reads EAGVTQFPSHSVIEKGQTVTLRCDPISGHDNLYWYRRVMGKEIKFLLHFVKESKQDESGMPNNRFLAERTGGTYSTLKVQPAELEDSGVYFCASSPGTSGADYEQYFGPGTRLTVT.

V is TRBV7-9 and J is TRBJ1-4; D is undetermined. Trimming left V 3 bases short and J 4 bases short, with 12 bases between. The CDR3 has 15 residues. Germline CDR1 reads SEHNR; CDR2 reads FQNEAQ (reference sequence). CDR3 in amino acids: CASSFEEKFNEKLFF. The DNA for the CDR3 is TGTGCCAGCAGCTTCGAAGAGAAGTTTAATGAAAAACTGTTTTTT.

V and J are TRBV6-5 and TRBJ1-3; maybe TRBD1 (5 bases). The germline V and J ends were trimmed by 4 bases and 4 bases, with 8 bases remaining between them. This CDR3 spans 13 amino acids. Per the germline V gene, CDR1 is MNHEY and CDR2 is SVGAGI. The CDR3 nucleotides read TGTGCCAGCAGTTTACGGGGGGGAAACACCATATATTTT. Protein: CASSLRGGNTIYF.

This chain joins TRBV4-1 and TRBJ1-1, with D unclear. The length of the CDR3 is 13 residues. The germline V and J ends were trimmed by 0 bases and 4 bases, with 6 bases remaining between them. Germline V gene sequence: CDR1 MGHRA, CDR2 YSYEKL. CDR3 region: CASSQDVSTEAFF. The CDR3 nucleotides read TGCGCCAGCAGCCAAGATGTCTCCACTGAAGCTTTCTTT.

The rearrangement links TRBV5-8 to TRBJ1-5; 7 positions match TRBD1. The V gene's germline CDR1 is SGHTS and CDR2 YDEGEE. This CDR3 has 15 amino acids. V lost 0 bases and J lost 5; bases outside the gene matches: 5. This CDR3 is CASSLGQGLYQPQHF. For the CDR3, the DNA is TGTGCCAGCAGCTTGGGACAGGGCCTCTATCAGCCCCAGCATTTT.

The CDR3 sequence: CASYTGTGGYEQYF. CDR3 nucleotides: TGTGCCAGCTATACCGGGACAGGGGGCTACGAGCAGTACTTC. This chain links TRBV28 with TRBJ2-7, with TRBD1 identical over 11 bases. The CDR3 runs 14 residues. The ends lost 8 bases at V and 3 bases at J; junction bases unmatched: 6. Germline V CDR1 and CDR2: MDHEN, SYDVKM.

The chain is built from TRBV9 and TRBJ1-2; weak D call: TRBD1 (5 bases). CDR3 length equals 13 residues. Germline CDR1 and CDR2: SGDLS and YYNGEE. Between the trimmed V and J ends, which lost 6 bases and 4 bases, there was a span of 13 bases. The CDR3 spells CASTRAGLYGYTF. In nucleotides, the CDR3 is TGTGCCAGCACCCGAGCGGGGCTCTATGGCTACACCTTC.

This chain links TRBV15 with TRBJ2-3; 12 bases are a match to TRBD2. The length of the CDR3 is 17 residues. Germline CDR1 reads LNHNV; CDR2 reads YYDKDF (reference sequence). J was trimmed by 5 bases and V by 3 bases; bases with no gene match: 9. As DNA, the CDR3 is TGTGCCACCAGCAGCGGACTGACTAGCGGGAGTGAAGATACGCAGTATTTT. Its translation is CATSSGLTSGSEDTQYF. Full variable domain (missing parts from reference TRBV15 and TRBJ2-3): DAMVIQNPRYQVTQFGKPVTLSCSQTLNHNVMYWYQQKSSQAPKLLFHYYDKDFNNEADTPDNFQSRRPNTSFCFLDIRSPGLGDTAMYLCATSSGLTSGSEDTQYFGPGTRLTVL.

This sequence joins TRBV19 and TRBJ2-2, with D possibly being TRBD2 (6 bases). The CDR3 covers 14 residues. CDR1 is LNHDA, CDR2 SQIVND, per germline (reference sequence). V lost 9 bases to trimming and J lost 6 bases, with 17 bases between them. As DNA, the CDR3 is TGTGCCAGCTCTGGGCGACTAGGATCCGGGGAGCTGTTTTTT. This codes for CASSGRLGSGELFF. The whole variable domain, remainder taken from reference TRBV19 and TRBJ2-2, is DGGITQSPKYLFRKEGQNVTLSCEQNLNHDAMYWYRQDPGQGLRLIYYSQIVNDFQKGDIAEGYSVSREKKESFPLTVTSAQKNPTAFYLCASSGRLGSGELFFGEGSRLTVL.

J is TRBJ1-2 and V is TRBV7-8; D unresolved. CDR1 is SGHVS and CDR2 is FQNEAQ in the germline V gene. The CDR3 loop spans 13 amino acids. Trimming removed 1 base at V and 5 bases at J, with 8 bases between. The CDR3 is CASSLGRGYGYTF. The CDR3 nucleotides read TGTGCCAGCAGCTTAGGACGAGGATATGGCTACACCTTC.